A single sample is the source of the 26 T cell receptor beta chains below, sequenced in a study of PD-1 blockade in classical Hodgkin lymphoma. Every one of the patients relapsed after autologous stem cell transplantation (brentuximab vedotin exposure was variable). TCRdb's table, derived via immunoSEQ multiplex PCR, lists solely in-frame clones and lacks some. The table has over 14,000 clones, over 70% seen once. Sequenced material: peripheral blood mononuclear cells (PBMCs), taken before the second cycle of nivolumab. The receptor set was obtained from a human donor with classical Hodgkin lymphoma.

The DNA for the CDR3 is TGTGCCAGCAGTACCCGACAGGGCAATCAGCCCCAGCATTTT. Translated, it gives CASSTRQGNQPQHF. The chain links TRBV2 to TRBJ1-5; D is perhaps TRBD1 (6 bases). Germline CDR1 reads SNHLY; CDR2 reads FYNNEI. Trimming took 5 bases from V and 2 from J, leaving 10 bases between them. The CDR3 runs to 14 residues. The full variable domain, completed using reference TRBV2 and TRBJ1-5, is EPEVTQTPSHQVTQMGQEVILRCVPISNHLYFYWYRQILGQKVEFLVSFYNNEISEKSEIFDDQFSVERPDGSNFTLKIRSTKLEDSAMYFCASSTRQGNQPQHFGDGTRLSIL.

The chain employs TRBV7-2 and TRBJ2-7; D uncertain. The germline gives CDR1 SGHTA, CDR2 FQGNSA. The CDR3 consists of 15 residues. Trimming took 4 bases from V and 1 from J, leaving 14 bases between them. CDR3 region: CASSSRTQGSYEQYF. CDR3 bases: TGTGCCAGCAGCTCTCGGACCCAAGGGTCCTACGAGCAGTACTTC.

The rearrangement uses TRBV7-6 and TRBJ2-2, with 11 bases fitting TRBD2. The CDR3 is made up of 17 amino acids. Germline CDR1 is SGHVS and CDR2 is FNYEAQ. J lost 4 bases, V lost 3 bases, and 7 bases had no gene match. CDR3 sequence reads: CASSFLSSGGSTGELFF. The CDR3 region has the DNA TGTGCCAGCAGCTTTCTCTCTAGCGGGGGGAGCACCGGGGAGCTGTTTTTT.

DNA of the CDR3: TGTGCCAGCAGCGACCGAAAGGGGAGCACTGAAGCTTTCTTT. Protein sequence: CASSDRKGSTEAFF. The rearrangement uses TRBV7-2 and TRBJ1-1; D is perhaps TRBD1 (5 bases). Trimming removed 5 bases at V and 4 bases at J, with 14 bases between. CDR3 size: 14 residues. Germline CDR1 reads SGHTA; CDR2 reads FQGNSA.

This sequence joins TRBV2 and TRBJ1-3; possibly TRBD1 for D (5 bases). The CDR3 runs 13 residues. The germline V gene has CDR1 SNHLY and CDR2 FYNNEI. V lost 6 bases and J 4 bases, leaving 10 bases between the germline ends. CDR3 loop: CASSGTVGNTIYF. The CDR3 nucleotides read TGTGCCAGCAGCGGGACTGTAGGAAACACCATATATTTT.

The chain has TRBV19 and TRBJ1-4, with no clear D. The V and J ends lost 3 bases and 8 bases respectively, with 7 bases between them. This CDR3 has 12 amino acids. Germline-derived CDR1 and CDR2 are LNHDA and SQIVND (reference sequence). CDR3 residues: CASSIGGEKLFF. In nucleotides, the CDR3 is TGTGCCAGTAGTATCGGCGGAGAAAAACTGTTTTTT. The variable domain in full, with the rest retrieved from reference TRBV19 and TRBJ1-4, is DGGITQSPKYLFRKEGQNVTLSCEQNLNHDAMYWYRQDPGQGLRLIYYSQIVNDFQKGDIAEGYSVSREKKESFPLTVTSAQKNPTAFYLCASSIGGEKLFFGSGTQLSVL.

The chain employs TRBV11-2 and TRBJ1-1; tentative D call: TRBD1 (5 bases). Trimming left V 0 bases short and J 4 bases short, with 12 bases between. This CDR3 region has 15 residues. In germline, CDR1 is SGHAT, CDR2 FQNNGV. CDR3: CASSLDLDRPTEAFF. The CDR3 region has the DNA TGTGCCAGCAGCTTAGACCTCGACAGACCCACTGAAGCTTTCTTT.

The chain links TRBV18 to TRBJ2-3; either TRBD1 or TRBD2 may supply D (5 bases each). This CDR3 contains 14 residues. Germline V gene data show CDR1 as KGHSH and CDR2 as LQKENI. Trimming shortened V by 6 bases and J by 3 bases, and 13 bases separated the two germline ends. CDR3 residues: CASSLGTGTDTQYF. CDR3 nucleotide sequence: TGTGCCAGCTCTCTCGGGACGGGTACAGATACGCAGTATTTT.

The CDR3 here is CASRPPGARGNTIYF. As DNA, the CDR3 is TGTGCCAGCAGGCCCCCAGGGGCGCGGGGAAACACCATATATTTT. The chain employs TRBV6-5 and TRBJ1-3; perhaps TRBD1 as D (6 bases). V was pared by 6 bases and J by 4 bases, with 16 bases between. CDR1 and CDR2 (germline): MNHEY, SVGAGI. The CDR3 is 15 amino acids.

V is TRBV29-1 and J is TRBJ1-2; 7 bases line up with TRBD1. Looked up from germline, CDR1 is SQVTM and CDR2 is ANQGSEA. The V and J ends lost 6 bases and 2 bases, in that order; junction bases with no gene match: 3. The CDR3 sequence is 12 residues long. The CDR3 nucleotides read TGCAGCGTAACGACAGGGAACTATGGCTACACCTTC. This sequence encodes CSVTTGNYGYTF.

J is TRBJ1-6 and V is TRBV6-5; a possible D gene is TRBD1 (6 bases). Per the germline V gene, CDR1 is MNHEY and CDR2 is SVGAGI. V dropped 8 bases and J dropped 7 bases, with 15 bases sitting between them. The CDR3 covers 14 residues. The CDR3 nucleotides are TGTGCCAGCCGACTCGACAGGACAAATTCACCCCTCCACTTT. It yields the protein CASRLDRTNSPLHF.

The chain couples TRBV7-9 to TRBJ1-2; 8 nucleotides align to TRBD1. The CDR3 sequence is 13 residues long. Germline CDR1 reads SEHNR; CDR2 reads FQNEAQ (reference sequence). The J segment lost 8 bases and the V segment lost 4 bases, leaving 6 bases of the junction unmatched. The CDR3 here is CASSSQGAPGYTF. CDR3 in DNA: TGTGCCAGCAGCTCCCAGGGGGCGCCCGGCTACACCTTC.

CDR3 protein: CASSLVPGSYEQYF. In DNA form, the CDR3 reads TGTGCCAGCAGCTTAGTTCCAGGATCCTACGAGCAGTACTTC. The rearrangement joins TRBV7-7 to TRBJ2-7, with unresolved D. The germline CDR1 and CDR2 sequences are SSHAT and FNYEAQ (reference sequence). V lost 1 base and J lost 1, with 8 bases in between. The CDR3 runs 14 residues.

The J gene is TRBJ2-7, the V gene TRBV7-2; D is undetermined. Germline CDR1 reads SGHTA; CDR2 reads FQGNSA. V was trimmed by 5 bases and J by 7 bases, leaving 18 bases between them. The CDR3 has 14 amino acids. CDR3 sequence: CASSVTPQLREQYF. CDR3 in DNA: TGTGCCAGCAGCGTCACCCCCCAACTTAGGGAGCAGTACTTC.

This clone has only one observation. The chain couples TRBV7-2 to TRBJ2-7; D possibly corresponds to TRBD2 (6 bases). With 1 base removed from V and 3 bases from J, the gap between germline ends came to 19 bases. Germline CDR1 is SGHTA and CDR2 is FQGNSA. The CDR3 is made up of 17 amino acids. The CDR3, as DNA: TGTGCCAGCAGCTTAGGTGCCTCTACCCAGACTAGCTACGAGCAGTACTTC. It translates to CASSLGASTQTSYEQYF. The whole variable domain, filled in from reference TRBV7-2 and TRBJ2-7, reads GAGVSQSPSNKVTEKGKDVELRCDPISGHTALYWYRQSLGQGLEFLIYFQGNSAPDKSGLPSDRFSAERTGGSVSTLTIQRTQQEDSAVYLCASSLGASTQTSYEQYFGPGTRLTVT.

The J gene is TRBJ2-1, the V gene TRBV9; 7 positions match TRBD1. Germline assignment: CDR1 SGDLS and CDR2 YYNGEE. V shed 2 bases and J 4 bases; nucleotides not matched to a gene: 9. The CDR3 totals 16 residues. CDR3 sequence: CASSVPTGTAYNEQFF. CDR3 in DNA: TGTGCCAGCAGCGTTCCCACCGGGACAGCATACAATGAGCAGTTCTTC.

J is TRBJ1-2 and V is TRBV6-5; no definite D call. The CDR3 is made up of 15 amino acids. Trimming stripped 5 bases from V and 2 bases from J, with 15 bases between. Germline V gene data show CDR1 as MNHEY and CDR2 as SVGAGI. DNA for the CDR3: TGTGCCAGCAGTCCTTACATCCCGGCGAACTATGGCTACACCTTC. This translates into CASSPYIPANYGYTF.

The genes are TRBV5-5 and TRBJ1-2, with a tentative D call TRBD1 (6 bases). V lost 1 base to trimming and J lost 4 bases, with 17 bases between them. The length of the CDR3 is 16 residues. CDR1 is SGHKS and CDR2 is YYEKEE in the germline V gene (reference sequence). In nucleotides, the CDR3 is TGTGCCAGCAGCTTGAGGGCGGCAGGGGAGCTCTATGGCTACACCTTC. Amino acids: CASSLRAAGELYGYTF.

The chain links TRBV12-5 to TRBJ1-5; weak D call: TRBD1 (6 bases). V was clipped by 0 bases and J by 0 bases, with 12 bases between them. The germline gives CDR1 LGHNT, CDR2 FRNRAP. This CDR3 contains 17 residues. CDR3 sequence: CASGLVPDRYSNQPQHF. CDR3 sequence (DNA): TGTGCTAGTGGTTTGGTCCCAGACAGGTATAGCAATCAGCCCCAGCATTTT.

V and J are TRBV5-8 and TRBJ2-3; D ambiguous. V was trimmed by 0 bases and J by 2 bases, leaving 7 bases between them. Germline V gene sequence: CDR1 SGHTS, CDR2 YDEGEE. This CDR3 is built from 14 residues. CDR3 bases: TGTGCCAGCAGCTTGGGGCAAGTCACAGATACGCAGTATTTT. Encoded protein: CASSLGQVTDTQYF.

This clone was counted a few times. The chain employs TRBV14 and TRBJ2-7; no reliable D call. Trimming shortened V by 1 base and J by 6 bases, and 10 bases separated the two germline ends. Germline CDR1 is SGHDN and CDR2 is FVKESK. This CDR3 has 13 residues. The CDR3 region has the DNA TGTGCCAGCAGCCAAGTAGAACAAGGCGAGCAGTACTTC. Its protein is CASSQVEQGEQYF.

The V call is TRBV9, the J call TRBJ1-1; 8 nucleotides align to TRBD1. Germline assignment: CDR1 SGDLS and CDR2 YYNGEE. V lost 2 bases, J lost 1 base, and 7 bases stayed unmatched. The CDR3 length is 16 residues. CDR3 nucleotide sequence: TGTGCCAGCAGCGTCGGCAGGGGGCGGTCGAACACTGAAGCTTTCTTT. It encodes CASSVGRGRSNTEAFF.

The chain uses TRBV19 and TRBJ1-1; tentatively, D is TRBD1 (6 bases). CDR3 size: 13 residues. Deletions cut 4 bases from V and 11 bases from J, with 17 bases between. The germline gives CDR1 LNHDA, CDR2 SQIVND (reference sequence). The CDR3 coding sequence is TGTGCCAGTAGTACTCAGGGGTCGGGGCGTGCTTTCTTT. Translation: CASSTQGSGRAFF.

The DNA for the CDR3 is TGTGCCAGCAGTTTATCGGGGACAGGACTCTACAATGAGCAGTTCTTC. This codes for CASSLSGTGLYNEQFF. The genes are TRBV28 and TRBJ2-1, with TRBD1 matching 8 bases. V was pared by 1 base and J by 3 bases, with 5 bases of the junction left unmatched. CDR1 is MDHEN and CDR2 is SYDVKM in the germline V gene. CDR3 length: 16 amino acids.

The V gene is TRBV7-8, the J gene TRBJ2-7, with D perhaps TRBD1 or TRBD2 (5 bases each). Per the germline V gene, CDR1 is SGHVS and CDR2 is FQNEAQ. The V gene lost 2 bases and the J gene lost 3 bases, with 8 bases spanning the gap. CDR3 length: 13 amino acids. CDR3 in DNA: TGTGCCAGCAGCTTATTTGGGGGCTACGAGCAGTACTTC. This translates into CASSLFGGYEQYF.

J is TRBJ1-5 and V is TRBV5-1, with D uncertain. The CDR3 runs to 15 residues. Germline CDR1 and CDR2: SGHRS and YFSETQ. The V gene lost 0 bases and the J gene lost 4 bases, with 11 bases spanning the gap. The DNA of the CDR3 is TGCGCCAGCAGCTTGGGGGGAAACAGTAATCAGCCCCAGCATTTT. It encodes CASSLGGNSNQPQHF.